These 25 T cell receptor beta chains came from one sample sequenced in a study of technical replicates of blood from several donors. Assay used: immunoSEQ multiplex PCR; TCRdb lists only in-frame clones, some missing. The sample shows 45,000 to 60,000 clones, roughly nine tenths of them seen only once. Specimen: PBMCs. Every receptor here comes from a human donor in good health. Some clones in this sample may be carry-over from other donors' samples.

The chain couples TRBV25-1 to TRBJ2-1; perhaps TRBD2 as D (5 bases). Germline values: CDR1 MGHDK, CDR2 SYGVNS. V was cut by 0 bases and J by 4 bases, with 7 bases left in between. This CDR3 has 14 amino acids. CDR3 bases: TGTGCCAGCAGTGAATACGGACTTTACAATGAGCAGTTCTTC. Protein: CASSEYGLYNEQFF.

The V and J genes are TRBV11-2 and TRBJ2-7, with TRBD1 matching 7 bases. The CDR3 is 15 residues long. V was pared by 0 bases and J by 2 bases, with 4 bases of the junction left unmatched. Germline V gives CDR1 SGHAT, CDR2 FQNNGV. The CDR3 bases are TGTGCCAGCAGCTTAGATGGGACAGAAACCTACGAGCAGTACTTC. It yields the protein CASSLDGTETYEQYF.

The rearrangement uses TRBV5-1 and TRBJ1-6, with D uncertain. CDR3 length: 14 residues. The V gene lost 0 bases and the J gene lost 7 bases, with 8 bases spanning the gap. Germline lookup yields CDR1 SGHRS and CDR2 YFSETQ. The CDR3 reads CASSLEGGNSPLHF. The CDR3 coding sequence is TGCGCCAGCAGCTTGGAGGGAGGAAATTCACCCCTCCACTTT. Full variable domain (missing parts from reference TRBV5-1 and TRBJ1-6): KAGVTQTPRYLIKTRGQQVTLSCSPISGHRSVSWYQQTPGQGLQFLFEYFSETQRNKGNFPGRFSGRQFSNSRSEMNVSTLELGDSALYLCASSLEGGNSPLHFGNGTRLTVT.

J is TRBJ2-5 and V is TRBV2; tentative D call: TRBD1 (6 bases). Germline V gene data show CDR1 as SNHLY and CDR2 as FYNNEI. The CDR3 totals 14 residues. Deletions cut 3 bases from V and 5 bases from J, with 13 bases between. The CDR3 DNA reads TGTGCCAGCAGTGAGAACAGGGCAGGGGAGACCCAGTACTTC. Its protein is CASSENRAGETQYF.

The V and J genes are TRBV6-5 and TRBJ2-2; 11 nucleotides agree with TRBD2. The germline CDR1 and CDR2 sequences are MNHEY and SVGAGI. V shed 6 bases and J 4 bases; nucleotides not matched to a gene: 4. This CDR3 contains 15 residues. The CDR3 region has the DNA TGTGCCAGCAGGACTAGCGGGATAGGCACCGGGGAGCTGTTTTTT. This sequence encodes CASRTSGIGTGELFF.

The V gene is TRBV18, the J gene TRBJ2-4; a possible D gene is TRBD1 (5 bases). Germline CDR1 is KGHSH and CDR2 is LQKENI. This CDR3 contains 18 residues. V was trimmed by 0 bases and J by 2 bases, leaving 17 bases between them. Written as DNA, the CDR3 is TGTGCCAGCTCACCACCGTCCAGGGATGTTTGGACCAAAAACATTCAGTACTTC. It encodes CASSPPSRDVWTKNIQYF.

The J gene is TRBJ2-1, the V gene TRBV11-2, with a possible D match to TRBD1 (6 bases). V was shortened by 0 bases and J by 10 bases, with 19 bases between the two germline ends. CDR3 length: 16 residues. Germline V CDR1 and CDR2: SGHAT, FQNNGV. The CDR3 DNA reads TGTGCCAGCAGCTTAGATGGGGGCCCTGGAGGCAAGGAGCAGTTCTTC. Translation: CASSLDGGPGGKEQFF.

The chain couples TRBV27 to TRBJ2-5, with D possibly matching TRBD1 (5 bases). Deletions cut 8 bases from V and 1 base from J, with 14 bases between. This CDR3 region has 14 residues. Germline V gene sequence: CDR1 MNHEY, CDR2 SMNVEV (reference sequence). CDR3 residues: CASSKVGPQETQYF. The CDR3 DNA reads TGTGCCAGCTCGAAGGTGGGGCCCCAAGAGACCCAGTACTTC.

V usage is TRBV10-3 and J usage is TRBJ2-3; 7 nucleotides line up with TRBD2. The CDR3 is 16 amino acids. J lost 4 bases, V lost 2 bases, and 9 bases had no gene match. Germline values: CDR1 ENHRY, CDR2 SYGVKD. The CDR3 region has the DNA TGTGCCATCAGTGAGAGGGCCCCGGGAGGCGCAGATACGCAGTATTTT. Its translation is CAISERAPGGADTQYF.

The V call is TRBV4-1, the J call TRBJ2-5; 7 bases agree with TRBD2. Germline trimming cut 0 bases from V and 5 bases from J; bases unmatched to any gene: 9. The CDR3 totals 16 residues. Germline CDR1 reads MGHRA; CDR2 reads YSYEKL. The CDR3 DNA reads TGCGCCAGCAGCCAAGATCTTCAAGCGCGGGGGGAGACCCAGTACTTC. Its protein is CASSQDLQARGETQYF.

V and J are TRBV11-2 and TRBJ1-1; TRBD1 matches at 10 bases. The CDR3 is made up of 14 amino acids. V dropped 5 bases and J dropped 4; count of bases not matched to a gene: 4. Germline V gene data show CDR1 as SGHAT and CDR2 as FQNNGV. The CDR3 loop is CASSAWTGGTEAFF. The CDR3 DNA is TGTGCCAGCAGCGCTTGGACAGGGGGCACTGAAGCTTTCTTT. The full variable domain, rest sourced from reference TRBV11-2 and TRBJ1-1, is EAGVAQSPRYKIIEKRQSVAFWCNPISGHATLYWYQQILGQGPKLLIQFQNNGVVDDSQLPKDRFSAERLKGVDSTLKIQPAKLEDSAVYLCASSAWTGGTEAFFGQGTRLTVV.

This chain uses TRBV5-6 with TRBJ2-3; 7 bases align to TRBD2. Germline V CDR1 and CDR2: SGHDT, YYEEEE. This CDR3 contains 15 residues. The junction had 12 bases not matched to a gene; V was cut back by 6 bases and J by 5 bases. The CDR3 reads CASNGGGGRIDTQYF. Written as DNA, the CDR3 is TGTGCCAGCAACGGGGGAGGCGGGAGAATAGATACGCAGTATTTT.

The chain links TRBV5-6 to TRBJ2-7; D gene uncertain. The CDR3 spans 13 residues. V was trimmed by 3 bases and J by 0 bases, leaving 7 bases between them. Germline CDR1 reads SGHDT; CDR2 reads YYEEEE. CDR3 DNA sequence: TGTGCCAGCAGCTGGGCCCTCTCCTACGAGCAGTACTTC. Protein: CASSWALSYEQYF. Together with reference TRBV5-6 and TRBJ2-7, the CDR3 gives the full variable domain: DAGVTQSPTHLIKTRGQQVTLRCSPKSGHDTVSWYQQALGQGPQFIFQYYEEEERQRGNFPDRFSGHQFPNYSSELNVNALLLGDSALYLCASSWALSYEQYFGPGTRLTVT.

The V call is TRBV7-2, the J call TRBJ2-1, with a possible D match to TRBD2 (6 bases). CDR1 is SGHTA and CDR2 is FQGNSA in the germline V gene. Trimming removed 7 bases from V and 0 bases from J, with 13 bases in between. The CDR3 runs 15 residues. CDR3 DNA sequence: TGTGCCAGCACCCAATTGGGGGGCTCCTACAATGAGCAGTTCTTC. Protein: CASTQLGGSYNEQFF.

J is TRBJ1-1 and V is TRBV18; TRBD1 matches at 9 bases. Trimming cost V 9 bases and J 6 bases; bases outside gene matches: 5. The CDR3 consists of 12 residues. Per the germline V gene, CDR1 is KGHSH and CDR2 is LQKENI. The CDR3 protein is CASGTGMAEAFF. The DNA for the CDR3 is TGTGCCAGTGGGACAGGGATGGCTGAAGCTTTCTTT.

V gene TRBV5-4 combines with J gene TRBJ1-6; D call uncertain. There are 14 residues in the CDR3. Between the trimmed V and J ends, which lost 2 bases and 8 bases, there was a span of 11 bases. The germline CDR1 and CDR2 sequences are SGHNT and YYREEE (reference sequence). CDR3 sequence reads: CASSFGGQHSPLHF. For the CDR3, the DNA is TGTGCCAGCAGCTTCGGTGGTCAACATTCACCCCTCCACTTT.

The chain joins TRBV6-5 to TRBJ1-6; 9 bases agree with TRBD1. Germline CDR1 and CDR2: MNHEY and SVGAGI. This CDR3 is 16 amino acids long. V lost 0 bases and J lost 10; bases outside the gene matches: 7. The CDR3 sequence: CASSYSLGTGQSPLHF. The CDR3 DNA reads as TGTGCCAGCAGTTACTCGCTAGGGACAGGGCAATCACCCCTCCACTTT.

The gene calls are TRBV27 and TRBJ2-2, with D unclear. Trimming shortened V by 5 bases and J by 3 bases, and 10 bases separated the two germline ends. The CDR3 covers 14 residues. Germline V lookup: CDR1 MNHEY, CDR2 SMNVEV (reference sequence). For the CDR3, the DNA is TGTGCCAGCAGTCAAAACTGGTACACCGGGGAGCTGTTTTTT. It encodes CASSQNWYTGELFF.

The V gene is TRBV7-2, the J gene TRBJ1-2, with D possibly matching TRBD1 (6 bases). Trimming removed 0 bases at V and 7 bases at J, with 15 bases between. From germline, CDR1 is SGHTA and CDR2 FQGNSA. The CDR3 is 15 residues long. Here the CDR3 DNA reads TGTGCCAGCAGCTTAGCGCCGGCAGGGGCTAGTGGCTACACCTTC. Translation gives CASSLAPAGASGYTF.

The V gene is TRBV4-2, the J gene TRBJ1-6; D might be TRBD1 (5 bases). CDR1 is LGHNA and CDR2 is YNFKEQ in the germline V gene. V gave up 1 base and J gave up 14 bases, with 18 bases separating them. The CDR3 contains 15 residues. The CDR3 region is CASSQVDSGRSALHF. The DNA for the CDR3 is TGTGCCAGCAGCCAAGTAGACAGTGGGCGCTCGGCCCTCCACTTT.

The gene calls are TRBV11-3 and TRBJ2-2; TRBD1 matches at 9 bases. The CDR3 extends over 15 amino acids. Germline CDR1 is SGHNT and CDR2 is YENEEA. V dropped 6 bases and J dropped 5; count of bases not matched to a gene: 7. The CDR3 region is CASSPGTGRTGELFF. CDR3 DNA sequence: TGTGCCAGCAGTCCCGGGACAGGGAGAACCGGGGAGCTGTTTTTT.

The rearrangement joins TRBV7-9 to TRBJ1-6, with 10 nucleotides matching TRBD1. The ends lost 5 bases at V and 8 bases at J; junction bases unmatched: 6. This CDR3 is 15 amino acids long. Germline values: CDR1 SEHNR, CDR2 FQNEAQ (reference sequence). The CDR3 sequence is CASSHHGQGDSPLHF. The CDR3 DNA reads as TGTGCCAGCAGCCACCACGGACAGGGGGATTCACCCCTCCACTTT. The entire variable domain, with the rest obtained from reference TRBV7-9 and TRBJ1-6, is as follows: DTGVSQNPRHKITKRGQNVTFRCDPISEHNRLYWYRQTLGQGPEFLTYFQNEAQLEKSRLLSDRFSAERPKGSFSTLEIQRTEQGDSAMYLCASSHHGQGDSPLHFGNGTRLTVT.

In nucleotides, the CDR3 is TGTGCCTGGAGCTTACGCCCGGGACAGGGCCTAAACACCATATATTTT. Translating gives CAWSLRPGQGLNTIYF. The chain is built from TRBV30 and TRBJ1-3, with 9 bases that match TRBD1. The CDR3 is 16 residues long. CDR1 and CDR2 (germline): GTSNPN, SVGIG (reference sequence). The V segment lost 3 bases and the J segment 6 bases; nucleotides outside the gene matches: 12.

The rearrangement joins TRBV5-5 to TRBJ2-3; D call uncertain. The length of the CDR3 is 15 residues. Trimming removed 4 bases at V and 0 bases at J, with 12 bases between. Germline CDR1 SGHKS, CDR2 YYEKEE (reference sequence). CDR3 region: CASSPYLESTDTQYF. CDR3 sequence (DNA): TGTGCCAGCAGCCCGTACCTCGAGAGCACAGATACGCAGTATTTT.

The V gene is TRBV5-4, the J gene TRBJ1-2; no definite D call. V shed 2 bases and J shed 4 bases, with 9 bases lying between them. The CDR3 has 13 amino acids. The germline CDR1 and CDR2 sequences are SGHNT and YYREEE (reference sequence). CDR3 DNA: TGTGCCAGCAGCTTCCCGGAGATCTATGGCTACACCTTC. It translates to CASSFPEIYGYTF.